This T cell receptor (beta chain) originates from a study of blood T cell repertoires in COVID-19. Looking at the study overall: Some COVID-19 samples were acute and others convalescent; all came from the United States, Italy and Spain. From T cells, B-cell-depleted T cells, or PBMCs came the material, which was cDNA or gDNA.

TCRdb keeps only in-frame clones here, not all; method: immunoSEQ multiplex PCR. The repertoire consists of 150,000 to 200,000 clones, with around four fifths occurring once and the leading ten covering around 6.5%. There are 17 residues in the CDR3. The receptor's source is a woman aged 40 to 50 with acute or convalescent COVID-19. The chain combines TRBV21-1 with TRBJ2-7; TRBD1 reflects the table's D call only, with no check against the DNA. TRBV21-1 is a listed pseudogene. The source material was peripheral blood. CDR3 in DNA: TGTGCCAGCAGCTTTGTTCAGGCCTGTGAGTCCCCCTACGAGCAGTACTTC. Translated: CASSFVQACESPYEQYF.